This T cell receptor (beta chain) was profiled in a study of blood T cell repertoires in COVID-19. Across the whole study: Donors in the United States, Italy and Spain gave samples during acute or convalescent COVID-19.

V was pared by 5 bases and J by 5 bases, with 8 bases of the junction left unmatched. This CDR3 is 16 amino acids long. CDR1 SSHAT and CDR2 FNYEAQ come from the germline V gene (reference sequence). Everyone who took part was roughly 18 to 89 years old, and they came from fewer than 25 US areas. As handled by the study authors: Cell counts per sample came from amplifying reference gene primers. TCRdb's table, derived via immunoSEQ multiplex PCR, lists solely in-frame clones and lacks some. V and J calls and clone size come straight from that table; D and trimming were deduced from the DNA. The table lists fewer than 350,000 clones, 85% of them singletons, with about 2.7% in the top ten.

Sequenced material: PBMCs or T cells enriched from blood (not recorded which). The genes are TRBV7-7 and TRBJ2-2, with 10 bases identical to TRBD1. This clonotype originated in a woman in her forties or fifties who had recovered from COVID-19. CDR3 in DNA: TGTGCCAGCAGCATAGGACAGGGGGAAGGAACCGGGGAGCTGTTTTTT. The encoded protein is CASSIGQGEGTGELFF.